A single sample gave rise to the 23 T cell receptor beta chains below, sequenced in a study of cytomegalovirus exposure and HLA in healthy donors. PCR primers comprised 60 Vbeta and 13 Jbeta primers. TCRdb's copy holds only in-frame clones and misses some; the assay was immunoSEQ multiplex PCR. This sample has approximately 100,000 clones, with about 64% found just once. The sequenced material came from PBMCs. These receptors all come from a female donor in good health and CMV-seronegative.

V gene TRBV6-6 combines with J gene TRBJ2-7; 9 nucleotides align to TRBD1. There are 14 residues in the CDR3. After removal of 4 bases from V and 7 bases from J, the junction contained 8 bases not matched to a gene. The germline V gene has CDR1 MNHNY and CDR2 SVGAGI (reference sequence). In nucleotides, the CDR3 is TGTGCCAGCAGTTCCGTACAGGGGGCAGTGGAGCAGTACTTC. It codes for CASSSVQGAVEQYF.

This clone was picked up a small number of times. The chain couples TRBV19 to TRBJ2-5, with D maybe TRBD2 (7 bases). Germline-derived CDR1 and CDR2 are LNHDA and SQIVND (reference sequence). This CDR3 has 14 residues. The V end was cut by 8 bases, the J end by 4 bases, with 17 bases between. As DNA, the CDR3 is TGTGCCAGTCGGGTAACGGGGGGCGGAGAGACCCAGTACTTC. This translates into CASRVTGGGETQYF. The variable domain in full, completed from reference TRBV19 and TRBJ2-5, reads DGGITQSPKYLFRKEGQNVTLSCEQNLNHDAMYWYRQDPGQGLRLIYYSQIVNDFQKGDIAEGYSVSREKKESFPLTVTSAQKNPTAFYLCASRVTGGGETQYFGPGTRLLVL.

The rearrangement joins TRBV10-3 to TRBJ1-1; TRBD1 aligns across 8 bases. The CDR3 runs 14 residues. Germline assignment: CDR1 ENHRY and CDR2 SYGVKD. Trimming cost V 2 bases and J 5 bases; bases outside gene matches: 4. The CDR3, as DNA: TGTGCCATCAGTGAGGGACAGGGATATACTGAAGCTTTCTTT. Its protein is CAISEGQGYTEAFF.

This chain connects TRBV4-3 to TRBJ2-7; the match to TRBD2 covers 7 bases. The CDR3 has 14 residues. V was clipped by 1 base and J by 4 bases; unmatched bases: 4. Germline assignment: CDR1 LGHNA and CDR2 YSLEER. The CDR3 DNA reads TGCGCCAGCAGCCAAGCCACCGGGAGGTACGAGCAGTACTTC. Translation: CASSQATGRYEQYF.

The chain employs TRBV27 and TRBJ2-5, with D tentatively TRBD2 (5 bases). CDR3 length: 18 amino acids. Trimming stripped 3 bases from V and 1 base from J, with 21 bases between. CDR1 is MNHEY, CDR2 SMNVEV, per germline (reference sequence). In DNA form, the CDR3 reads TGTGCCAGCAGTTTGCGCCCCCCCGGTCGCGGACTCCAAGAGACCCAGTACTTC. Translation gives CASSLRPPGRGLQETQYF.

The chain uses TRBV7-8 and TRBJ2-7; TRBD2 matches 12 bases. The CDR3 has 17 residues. J lost 4 bases, V lost 10 bases, and 17 bases had no gene match. From germline, CDR1 is SGHVS and CDR2 FQNEAQ. The CDR3 region has the DNA TGTGCCACCTCTTTCTCTAGCGGGAGGGCCGGCGGGTACGAGCAGTACTTC. It codes for CATSFSSGRAGGYEQYF.

The chain has TRBV6-6 and TRBJ2-6, with D hard to call. The CDR3 covers 13 residues. Germline V lookup: CDR1 MNHNY, CDR2 SVGAGI (reference sequence). V was shortened by 6 bases and J by 4 bases, with 7 bases between the two germline ends. As DNA, the CDR3 is TGTGCCAGCAGACTTACGGGGGCCAACGTCCTGACTTTC. Translating it yields CASRLTGANVLTF.

The chain links TRBV14 to TRBJ2-7; 8 bases match TRBD1. CDR3 length equals 15 residues. Germline values: CDR1 SGHDN, CDR2 FVKESK. The V gene end was trimmed by 4 bases and the J gene end by 0 bases; junction bases not matched to a gene: 5. The CDR3 is CASSRRQGHSYEQYF. The DNA for the CDR3 is TGTGCCAGCAGCCGCAGACAGGGGCACTCCTACGAGCAGTACTTC. Full variable domain (rest looked up from reference TRBV14 and TRBJ2-7): EAGVTQFPSHSVIEKGQTVTLRCDPISGHDNLYWYRRVMGKEIKFLLHFVKESKQDESGMPNNRFLAERTGGTYSTLKVQPAELEDSGVYFCASSRRQGHSYEQYFGPGTRLTVT.

V is TRBV5-6 and J is TRBJ2-6; D is ambiguous. CDR1 and CDR2 (germline): SGHDT, YYEEEE. CDR3 length equals 15 residues. Trimming took 0 bases from V and 0 from J, leaving 4 bases between them. CDR3 region: CASSLVRSGANVLTF. The DNA for the CDR3 is TGTGCCAGCAGCTTGGTCCGCTCTGGGGCCAACGTCCTGACTTTC.

The CDR3 loop is CASSLARVDSNQPQHF. CDR3 nucleotide sequence: TGTGCCAGCTCTCTTGCACGGGTTGACAGCAATCAGCCCCAGCATTTT. V is TRBV18 and J is TRBJ1-5; no clear D gene. The CDR3 sequence is 16 residues long. Trimming cost V 6 bases and J 1 base, with 16 bases left between them. Looked up from germline, CDR1 is KGHSH and CDR2 is LQKENI.

The chain has TRBV7-2 and TRBJ2-7; D is perhaps TRBD2 (6 bases). Per germline, CDR1 SGHTA and CDR2 FQGNSA. The CDR3 runs to 14 residues. The ends were cut back, 4 bases at V and 3 bases at J, with 13 bases in the middle. The CDR3, as DNA: TGTGCCAGCAGCTCACCGGGACTCCTCTACGAGCAGTACTTC. Protein: CASSSPGLLYEQYF.

The J gene is TRBJ2-3, the V gene TRBV19; 12 bases are a match to TRBD2. The CDR3 loop spans 17 amino acids. Germline trimming cut 3 bases from V and 5 bases from J; bases unmatched to any gene: 9. Germline V CDR1 and CDR2: LNHDA, SQIVND (reference sequence). CDR3 DNA: TGTGCCAGTAGTATTTCCCTAACTAGCGGGAGGATAGATACGCAGTATTTT. It codes for CASSISLTSGRIDTQYF. Supplemented by reference TRBV19 and TRBJ2-3, the full variable domain reads DGGITQSPKYLFRKEGQNVTLSCEQNLNHDAMYWYRQDPGQGLRLIYYSQIVNDFQKGDIAEGYSVSREKKESFPLTVTSAQKNPTAFYLCASSISLTSGRIDTQYFGPGTRLTVL.

The chain uses TRBV6-5 and TRBJ1-2; unclear D gene. Germline lookup yields CDR1 MNHEY and CDR2 SVGAGI. The V end was cut by 5 bases, the J end by 5 bases, with 15 bases between. The CDR3 consists of 14 residues. The CDR3 DNA reads TGTGCCAGCAGTCCCCCGGGGAGGTGGTATGGCTACACCTTC. Protein: CASSPPGRWYGYTF.

This clone was recorded a few times. The rearrangement joins TRBV19 to TRBJ2-7; a weak D match, TRBD1 (5 bases). Germline CDR1 is LNHDA and CDR2 is SQIVND (reference sequence). Trimming took 5 bases from V and 1 from J, leaving 12 bases between them. The CDR3 covers 14 residues. The CDR3, as DNA: TGTGCCAGTAGTCGGCAGGGCCCATCCTACGAGCAGTACTTC. This translates into CASSRQGPSYEQYF.

This chain links TRBV10-1 with TRBJ1-5; 7 bases fit TRBD1. CDR3 length: 13 residues. Germline values: CDR1 WNHNN, CDR2 SYGVQD (reference sequence). With 6 bases clipped from V and 5 bases from J, the junction kept 4 bases outside the gene matches. The CDR3 reads CASSRDRDQPQHF. The CDR3 DNA reads TGCGCCAGCAGCCGGGACAGAGATCAGCCCCAGCATTTT.

The chain uses TRBV19 and TRBJ2-3; weak D call: TRBD1 (6 bases). V lost 5 bases and J lost 6, with 15 bases in between. The germline gives CDR1 LNHDA, CDR2 SQIVND (reference sequence). The CDR3 length is 14 residues. CDR3 amino acids: CASSPLGRGDTQYF. CDR3 sequence (DNA): TGTGCCAGTAGTCCCCTGGGAAGGGGGGATACGCAGTATTTT.

A single count supports this clone. The chain couples TRBV19 to TRBJ1-5; the D is unclear. Trimming took 3 bases from V and 3 from J, leaving 9 bases between them. This CDR3 is 14 amino acids long. Germline V CDR1 and CDR2: LNHDA, SQIVND (reference sequence). CDR3 in amino acids: CASSMTIYNQPQHF. CDR3 bases: TGTGCCAGTAGTATGACAATATACAATCAGCCCCAGCATTTT.

V and J are TRBV19 and TRBJ2-1, with 10 bases aligning to TRBD1. V was clipped by 6 bases and J by 3 bases; unmatched bases: 5. Germline loops: CDR1 LNHDA, CDR2 SQIVND (reference sequence). CDR3 length: 15 amino acids. The CDR3 sequence: CASSMTGGGYNEQFF. In nucleotides, the CDR3 is TGTGCCAGTAGCATGACAGGGGGCGGCTACAATGAGCAGTTCTTC.

In this sample, this clone turned up a few times. This rearrangement joins TRBV5-1 to TRBJ2-3; 7 bases match TRBD1. Germline V gene sequence: CDR1 SGHRS, CDR2 YFSETQ. J gave up 2 bases and V 0 bases, and 3 bases lay outside the gene matches. The CDR3 loop spans 15 amino acids. The CDR3 spells CASSLAQGSTDTQYF. DNA for the CDR3: TGCGCCAGCAGCTTGGCACAGGGGTCCACAGATACGCAGTATTTT.

The V and J genes are TRBV28 and TRBJ1-1, with TRBD1 as a possible D gene (5 bases). The CDR3 extends over 13 amino acids. The germline gives CDR1 MDHEN, CDR2 SYDVKM. Trimming removed 1 base at V and 4 bases at J, with 7 bases between. This CDR3 reads CASSLSGITEAFF. The CDR3 DNA sequence: TGTGCCAGCAGTTTATCAGGGATCACTGAAGCTTTCTTT.

J is TRBJ2-3 and V is TRBV7-6, with TRBD2 as a possible D gene (7 bases). Trimming took 1 base from V and 9 from J, leaving 17 bases between them. The CDR3 is 15 residues long. Germline-derived CDR1 and CDR2 are SGHVS and FNYEAQ. The CDR3, as DNA: TGTGCCAGCAGCTTAGATCGGGGGGCCTTAGGGACGCAGTATTTT. Translated, it gives CASSLDRGALGTQYF. Supplemented by reference TRBV7-6 and TRBJ2-3, the full variable domain reads GAGVSQSPRYKVTKRGQDVALRCDPISGHVSLYWYRQALGQGPEFLTYFNYEAQQDKSGLPNDRFSAERPEGSISTLTIQRTEQRDSAMYRCASSLDRGALGTQYFGPGTRLTVL.

The gene calls are TRBV4-2 and TRBJ2-7, with D perhaps matching TRBD2 (6 bases). Between the trimmed V and J ends, which lost 0 bases and 4 bases, there was a span of 13 bases. Germline V CDR1 and CDR2: LGHNA, YNFKEQ. The CDR3 totals 15 residues. CDR3 DNA: TGTGCCAGCAGCCAAGAAGCTAGCGCGCCGTACGAGCAGTACTTC. Protein: CASSQEASAPYEQYF.

The chain is built from TRBV5-5 and TRBJ1-2; D gene unclear. V was pared by 2 bases and J by 8 bases, with 13 bases between. The CDR3 extends over 13 amino acids. The V gene's germline CDR1 is SGHKS and CDR2 YYEKEE (reference sequence). The DNA of the CDR3 is TGTGCCAGCAGCTTTCTAGCGGGGAACGGCTACACCTTC. It translates to CASSFLAGNGYTF.